This record concerns one T cell receptor beta chain sequence. Its cognate antigen is unknown. Germline V gene lookup returns CDR1 DFQATT and CDR2 SNEGSKA (reference sequence). CDR3 size: 13 residues. Between the trimmed V and J ends, which lost 0 bases and 5 bases, there was a span of 10 bases. Full-length variable regions came from constant-region reverse primers plus semi-nested Nested Universal Primer A PCR. MiXCR, run by TCRdb on the 5' RACE reads, gives a single entry per CDR3 protein. The table has about 60,000 distinct CDR3 sequences, around 30% seen once. Study results and limitations: In terms of TCR gene usage, tumor memory CD4+ T cells clustered together with blood and lymph node memory CD4+ cells, as well as with lymph node naive CD4+ cells.

The chain carries TRBV20-1 and TRBJ2-5, with D perhaps matching TRBD1 (6 bases). The sample comprised tumor-infiltrating naive CD4+ T cells sorted from the breast tumor. Documented subset: naive CD4+ T cells, CD4+CD45RA+CD25-. This receptor was taken from a female donor with breast cancer. CDR3 DNA sequence: TGCAGTGCTAGAGATACAGGGCGGGAGACCCAGTACTTC. Protein product: CSARDTGRETQYF.